Shown below are 28 T cell receptor beta chains from a single sample sequenced in a study of T cells in Graves' hyperthyroidism and ophthalmopathy. The TCR beta CDR3 regions underwent amplification using RNA transcripts as the source. HTBI primers were employed in a first-round RT-PCR of the TCR CDR3. TCRdb reanalysed the multiplex PCR reads using MiXCR and keeps one entry per CDR3 protein. This sample has some 600,000 distinct CDR3 sequences, with approximately 15% found just once. The material sequenced was blood. Receptor source: a woman in her twenties or thirties with Graves' hyperthyroidism that later progressed to Graves' ophthalmopathy.

This clonotype was observed many times. This chain joins TRBV29-1 and TRBJ1-1; perhaps TRBD1 as D (5 bases). Germline V gene lookup returns CDR1 SQVTM and CDR2 ANQGSEA. The CDR3 has 13 amino acids. Between the trimmed V and J ends, which lost 3 bases and 6 bases, there was a span of 14 bases. The CDR3 sequence: CSVDSQAGAEAFF. DNA of the CDR3: TGCAGCGTTGATTCACAGGCCGGCGCTGAAGCTTTCTTT.

At least ten counts were recorded for this clonotype. The rearrangement links TRBV12-5 to TRBJ1-1, with no clear D. V lost 1 base and J 5 bases, leaving 5 bases between the germline ends. CDR3 size: 12 residues. CDR1 is LGHNT and CDR2 is FRNRAP in the germline V gene. The CDR3 protein is CASGLALTEAFF. The CDR3 DNA reads TGTGCTAGTGGTTTGGCCTTGACTGAAGCTTTCTTT.

The table lists this clonotype with a few counts. The chain carries TRBV7-8 and TRBJ2-1; maybe TRBD2 (6 bases). Trimming removed 1 base at V and 2 bases at J, with 9 bases between. The CDR3 consists of 15 residues. Germline lookup yields CDR1 SGHVS and CDR2 FQNEAQ. CDR3 amino acids: CASSLDPSAYNEQFF. The CDR3 DNA sequence: TGTGCCAGCAGCTTAGATCCTAGCGCCTACAATGAGCAGTTCTTC.

The sample holds a few counts of this clonotype. This chain joins TRBV4-1 and TRBJ2-1, with TRBD2 matching 8 bases. Germline V gives CDR1 MGHRA, CDR2 YSYEKL. The CDR3 runs 15 residues. J was trimmed by 2 bases and V by 0 bases; bases with no gene match: 0. The CDR3 region has the DNA TGCGCCAGCAGCCAAGAGGGACTAGCCTACAATGAGCAGTTCTTC. Translating it yields CASSQEGLAYNEQFF.

In this sample, this clonotype turned up a few times. The chain uses TRBV20-1 and TRBJ2-1, with 10 positions matching TRBD2. Germline V lookup: CDR1 DFQATT, CDR2 SNEGSKA (reference sequence). CDR3 length: 14 amino acids. V was pared by 4 bases and J by 7 bases, with 7 bases of the junction left unmatched. The CDR3 loop is CSAISGRSANEQFF. In DNA, the CDR3 is TGCAGTGCTATTAGCGGGAGGTCAGCGAATGAGCAGTTCTTC.

The gene calls are TRBV5-5 and TRBJ2-1, with D possibly TRBD1 on 7 matching bases. There are 15 residues in the CDR3. The V gene lost 4 bases and the J gene lost 12 bases, with 23 bases spanning the gap. Germline V gene data show CDR1 as SGHKS and CDR2 as YYEKEE (reference sequence). The CDR3 protein is CASSPLEGASLLQFF. CDR3 nucleotides: TGTGCCAGCAGCCCGTTGGAGGGGGCTAGCCTCTTGCAGTTCTTC.

The V gene is TRBV14, the J gene TRBJ2-1; 7 bases line up with TRBD2. The CDR3 extends over 16 amino acids. The junction had 8 bases not matched to a gene; V was cut back by 0 bases and J by 6 bases. Per the germline V gene, CDR1 is SGHDN and CDR2 is FVKESK. The CDR3, as DNA: TGTGCCAGCAGCCAAGATCTAAGCGGGGTCTGCAATGAGCAGTTCTTC. Translating gives CASSQDLSGVCNEQFF.

About this clonotype: This clone may be a read error of a much larger clone one base away. The V and J genes are TRBV20-1 and TRBJ2-7, with 10 bases identical to TRBD2. CDR1 is DFQATT, CDR2 SNEGSKA, per germline (reference sequence). This CDR3 is built from 17 residues. The CDR3 coding sequence is TGCAGTGCTCTCACTCCCTGGACTAGCGGTAGCTCCTACGAGAAGTACTTC. Its protein is CSALTPWTSGSSYEKYF.

This clonotype was found many times. J is TRBJ1-1 and V is TRBV7-9; D is unresolved. V lost 1 base and J 0 bases, leaving 9 bases between the germline ends. This CDR3 has 15 amino acids. CDR1 is SEHNR and CDR2 is FQNEAQ in the germline V gene (reference sequence). The CDR3 DNA follows: TGTGCCAGCAGCTTAGGTTCACTCATGAACACTGAAGCTTTCTTT. Residues: CASSLGSLMNTEAFF.

This clonotype was recorded many times. The V and J genes are TRBV28 and TRBJ1-4, with TRBD1 matching 7 bases. Germline values: CDR1 MDHEN, CDR2 SYDVKM. This CDR3 contains 20 residues. The junction had 20 bases not matched to a gene; V was cut back by 7 bases and J by 0 bases. In DNA, the CDR3 is TGTGCCAGCAACCCTGCAGGGGAGGGGGCCACCTCTGCAACTAATGAAAAACTGTTTTTT. Translation: CASNPAGEGATSATNEKLFF.

This clonotype was detected only a few times. This chain joins TRBV18 and TRBJ2-7; possibly TRBD1 for D (5 bases). The CDR3 consists of 14 residues. V lost 0 bases and J 4 bases, leaving 10 bases between the germline ends. CDR1 and CDR2 (germline): KGHSH, LQKENI. The CDR3 is CASSPPREGYEQYF. The CDR3 region has the DNA TGTGCCAGCTCACCACCCAGGGAAGGGTACGAGCAGTACTTC. The variable domain in full, completed from reference TRBV18 and TRBJ2-7, reads NAGVMQNPRHLVRRRGQEARLRCSPMKGHSHVYWYRQLPEEGLKFMVYLQKENIIDESGMPKERFSAEFPKEGPSILRIQQVVRGDSAAYFCASSPPREGYEQYFGPGTRLTVT.

This clonotype has a handful of counts. This chain uses TRBV9 with TRBJ2-3; D not resolved. The CDR3 consists of 14 residues. Trimming took 2 bases from V and 0 from J, leaving 7 bases between them. Germline V gives CDR1 SGDLS, CDR2 YYNGEE. The CDR3 reads CASSVEASTDTQYF. CDR3 coding DNA: TGTGCCAGCAGCGTCGAAGCTAGCACAGATACGCAGTATTTT.

The table lists this clonotype with a few counts. This could be a read error, since a much larger clone is one nucleotide away. The rearrangement links TRBV10-3 to TRBJ2-7; no clear D. The CDR3 extends over 13 amino acids. Looked up from germline, CDR1 is ENHRY and CDR2 is SYGVKD. V lost 0 bases to trimming and J lost 3 bases, with 6 bases between them. CDR3 region: CAISESKGYEQYF. The CDR3 DNA follows: TGTGCCATCAGTGAGTCAAAAGGCTACGAGCAGTACTTC.

This chain connects TRBV9 to TRBJ1-5, with D maybe TRBD1 (6 bases). The CDR3 runs 15 residues. CDR1 and CDR2 from the germline V gene are SGDLS and YYNGEE. V was cut by 4 bases and J by 7 bases, with 18 bases left in between. The CDR3 protein is CASSPEGVSFQPQHF. CDR3 coding DNA: TGTGCCAGCAGCCCCGAGGGGGTAAGTTTCCAGCCCCAGCATTTT.

The V call is TRBV20-1, the J call TRBJ2-4; TRBD1 matches 7 bases. The J segment lost 6 bases and the V segment lost 7 bases, leaving 6 bases of the junction unmatched. Germline V gene data show CDR1 as DFQATT and CDR2 as SNEGSKA (reference sequence). The CDR3 loop spans 12 amino acids. The CDR3 region is CSVLDRPNIQYF. CDR3 in DNA: TGCAGTGTCCTGGACAGGCCAAACATTCAGTACTTC.

Concerning this clonotype itself: Because the CDR3 is missing its conserved closing phenylalanine or tryptophan, this is likely a read error. The CDR3 DNA reads as TGCAGTGCCCGGGAACAGTTCCAAGGGTGCTACAATGAGCAGTTCGTC. Translation: CSAREQFQGCYNEQFV. The chain employs TRBV20-1 and TRBJ2-1; D is perhaps TRBD2 (5 bases). Germline V gene sequence: CDR1 DFQATT, CDR2 SNEGSKA (reference sequence). V lost 6 bases to trimming and J lost 3 bases, with 21 bases between them. This CDR3 contains 16 residues.

This chain connects TRBV6-2 or TRBV6-3 to TRBJ2-7; 8 bases match TRBD1. CDR1 and CDR2 from the germline V gene are MNHEY and SVGEGT. V lost 10 bases and J lost 3; bases outside the gene matches: 17. The CDR3 has 16 residues. The CDR3 here is CATFPRRTGLYYEQYF. The CDR3 DNA reads as TGTGCCACCTTCCCAAGAAGGACAGGGCTTTACTACGAGCAGTACTTC.

The chain recombines TRBV28 with TRBJ1-2; 8 bases match TRBD1. CDR1 is MDHEN, CDR2 SYDVKM, per germline. The CDR3 covers 13 residues. J gave up 6 bases and V 5 bases, and 5 bases lay outside the gene matches. Here the CDR3 reads CASSQGAQDGYTF. The CDR3 DNA reads as TGTGCCAGCAGTCAGGGGGCGCAGGATGGCTACACCTTC.

This clonotype was seen many times. V usage is TRBV6-1 and J usage is TRBJ2-3; no clear D. The CDR3 covers 15 residues. The germline gives CDR1 MNHNS, CDR2 SASEGT. The V end lost 1 base, the J end lost 1 base, and 9 bases lay between the germline ends. CDR3 protein: CASSEVGARTDTQYF. The DNA of the CDR3 is TGTGCCAGCAGTGAAGTAGGAGCGCGCACAGATACGCAGTATTTT.

This clonotype was observed a few times. This rearrangement joins TRBV30 to TRBJ1-4; D ambiguous. Trimming shortened V by 2 bases and J by 8 bases, and 12 bases separated the two germline ends. Germline V gene sequence: CDR1 GTSNPN, CDR2 SVGIG (reference sequence). This CDR3 region has 13 residues. CDR3 DNA: TGTGCCTGGAGTCCTGATCCGGGAGAAAAACTGTTTTTT. This sequence encodes CAWSPDPGEKLFF.

This clonotype has a count of ten or more. The rearrangement uses TRBV12-3 or TRBV12-4 and TRBJ1-1; D uncertain. V shed 0 bases and J shed 1 base, with 6 bases lying between them. The CDR3 spans 14 residues. The CDR3 here is CASSLATPNTEAFF. The CDR3 DNA follows: TGTGCCAGCAGTTTAGCGACACCGAACACTGAAGCTTTCTTT.

This clonotype was seen many times. V usage is TRBV19 and J usage is TRBJ1-5, with TRBD1 matching over 7 bases. CDR1 is LNHDA, CDR2 SQIVND, per germline (reference sequence). CDR3 length equals 15 residues. Germline trimming cut 6 bases from V and 4 bases from J; bases unmatched to any gene: 9. In nucleotides, the CDR3 is TGTGCCAGTAGCACCGGGACAGCCGAGAATCAGCCCCAGCATTTT. It is translated as CASSTGTAENQPQHF.

There are many counts of this clonotype. The CDR3 sequence: CASSRGGTAAYEQYF. The CDR3 nucleotides read TGTGCCAGCAGCCGTGGAGGGACGGCCGCCTACGAGCAGTACTTC. This chain links TRBV7-2 with TRBJ2-7, with D perhaps matching TRBD2 (6 bases). CDR3 length: 15 residues. Germline values: CDR1 SGHTA, CDR2 FQGNSA. V was clipped by 5 bases and J by 2 bases, with 16 bases between them.

This clonotype was seen ten or more times. The CDR3 sequence is CASTQAEGDNEQFF. The CDR3 nucleotides are TGTGCCAGCACCCAGGCCGAGGGGGACAATGAGCAGTTCTTC. This chain links TRBV6-1 with TRBJ2-1; TRBD1 might be the D (6 bases). Trimming removed 7 bases from V and 5 bases from J, with 15 bases in between. This CDR3 comprises 14 residues. Per the germline V gene, CDR1 is MNHNS and CDR2 is SASEGT.

In regard to this clonotype: One junction end disagrees with the germline gene, perhaps due to a read error. The gene calls are TRBV18 and TRBJ1-5; D gene ambiguous. CDR3 length equals 15 residues. Germline CDR1 is KGHSH and CDR2 is LQKENI. CDR3 residues: CVSSPAGLGNQPQHF. The CDR3 nucleotides read TGTGTCAGCTCACCCGCAGGTTTGGGGAATCAGCCCCAGCATTTT.

This clonotype was seen repeatedly, ten times or more. DNA of the CDR3: TGTGCCAGCAGCCAAGCGGGCTTTTACAGTCGCGGCTACACCTTC. Protein: CASSQAGFYSRGYTF. The V gene is TRBV3-1, the J gene TRBJ1-2; D is unresolved. CDR1 LGHDT and CDR2 YNNKEL come from the germline V gene (reference sequence). This CDR3 is 15 amino acids long. Trimming removed 1 base at V and 8 bases at J, with 17 bases between.

The chain's CDR3 is CSATEGPDTQYF. The CDR3 bases are TGCAGTGCTACCGAGGGTCCAGATACGCAGTATTTT. The rearrangement links TRBV20-1 to TRBJ2-3, with a possible D match to TRBD2 (5 bases). The CDR3 covers 12 residues. V dropped 4 bases and J dropped 4 bases, with 9 bases sitting between them. Per germline, CDR1 DFQATT and CDR2 SNEGSKA (reference sequence).

This clonotype was counted only a few times. The J gene is TRBJ2-5, the V gene TRBV30; tentatively, D is TRBD2 (5 bases). The germline V gene has CDR1 GTSNPN and CDR2 SVGIG (reference sequence). V was cut by 2 bases and J by 2 bases, with 18 bases left in between. The CDR3 covers 16 residues. CDR3 sequence: CAWSSSGWRGQETQYF. The CDR3 bases are TGTGCCTGGAGTTCTTCGGGGTGGCGAGGTCAAGAGACCCAGTACTTC. Full variable domain (missing parts from reference TRBV30 and TRBJ2-5): SQTIHQWPATLVQPVGSPLSLECTVEGTSNPNLYWYRQAAGRGLQLLFYSVGIGQISSEVPQNLSASRPQDRQFILSSKKLLLSDSGFYLCAWSSSGWRGQETQYFGPGTRLLVL.